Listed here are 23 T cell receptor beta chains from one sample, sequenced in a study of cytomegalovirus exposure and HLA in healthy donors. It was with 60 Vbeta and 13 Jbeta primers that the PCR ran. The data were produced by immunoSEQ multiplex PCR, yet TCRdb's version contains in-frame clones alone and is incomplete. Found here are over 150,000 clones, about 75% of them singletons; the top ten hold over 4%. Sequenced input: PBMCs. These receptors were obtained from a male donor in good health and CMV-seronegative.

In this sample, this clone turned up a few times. The CDR3 nucleotides read TGCGCCAGCAGCTTAGTGAACAGGAACACTGAAGCTTTCTTT. Translating it yields CASSLVNRNTEAFF. The chain links TRBV5-1 to TRBJ1-1; D gene ambiguous. CDR3 size: 14 residues. Germline V gene lookup returns CDR1 SGHRS and CDR2 YFSETQ. Trimming left V 2 bases short and J 1 base short, with 9 bases between.

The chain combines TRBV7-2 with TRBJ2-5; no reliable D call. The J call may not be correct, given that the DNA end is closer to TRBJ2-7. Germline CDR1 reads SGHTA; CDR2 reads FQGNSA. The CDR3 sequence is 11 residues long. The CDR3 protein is CASSHSYEQYF. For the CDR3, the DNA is TGTGCCAGCAGCCATTCGTACGAGCAGTACTTC.

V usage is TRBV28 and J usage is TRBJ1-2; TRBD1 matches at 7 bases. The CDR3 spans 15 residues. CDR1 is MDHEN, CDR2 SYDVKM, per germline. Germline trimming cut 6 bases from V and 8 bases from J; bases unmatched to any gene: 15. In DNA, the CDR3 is TGTGCCAGCAGAGGCCTTGACAGGGCTTTTTTGGGCTACACCTTC. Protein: CASRGLDRAFLGYTF.

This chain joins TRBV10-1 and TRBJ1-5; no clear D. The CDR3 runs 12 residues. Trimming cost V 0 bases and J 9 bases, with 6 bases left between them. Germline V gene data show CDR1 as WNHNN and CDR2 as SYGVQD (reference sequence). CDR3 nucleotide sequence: TGCGCCAGCAGTGAGTCGAGTGGGCCCCAGCATTTT. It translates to CASSESSGPQHF.

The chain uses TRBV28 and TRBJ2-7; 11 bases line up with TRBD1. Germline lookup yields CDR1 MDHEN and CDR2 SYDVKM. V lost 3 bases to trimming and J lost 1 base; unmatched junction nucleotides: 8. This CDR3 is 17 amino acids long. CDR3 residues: CASSLIGQGASSYEQYF. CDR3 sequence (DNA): TGTGCCAGCAGTTTGATAGGACAGGGGGCTTCATCCTACGAGCAGTACTTC.

DNA of the CDR3: TGCGCCAGCAGCTTGGGACTAGCGGGAGCCACAGATACGCAGTATTTT. Translated: CASSLGLAGATDTQYF. The chain joins TRBV5-1 to TRBJ2-3; 12 bases match TRBD2. Germline CDR1 reads SGHRS; CDR2 reads YFSETQ. With 0 bases clipped from V and 2 bases from J, the junction kept 1 base outside the gene matches. CDR3 length equals 16 residues.

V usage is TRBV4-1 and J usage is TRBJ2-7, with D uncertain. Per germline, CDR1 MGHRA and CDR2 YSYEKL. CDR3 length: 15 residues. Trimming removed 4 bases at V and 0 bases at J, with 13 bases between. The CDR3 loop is CASSPQQSSSYEQYF. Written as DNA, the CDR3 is TGCGCCAGCAGCCCACAACAGTCGAGCTCCTACGAGCAGTACTTC.

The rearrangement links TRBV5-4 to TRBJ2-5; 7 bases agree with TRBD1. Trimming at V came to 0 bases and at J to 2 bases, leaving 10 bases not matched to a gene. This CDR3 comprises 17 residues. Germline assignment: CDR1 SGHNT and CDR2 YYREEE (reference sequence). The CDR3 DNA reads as TGTGCCAGCAGCTTGGTCAGGACAGGAGTTTCGCAAGAGACCCAGTACTTC. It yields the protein CASSLVRTGVSQETQYF. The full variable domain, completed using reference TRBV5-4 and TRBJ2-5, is ETGVTQSPTHLIKTRGQQVTLRCSSQSGHNTVSWYQQALGQGPQFIFQYYREEENGRGNFPPRFSGLQFPNYSSELNVNALELDDSALYLCASSLVRTGVSQETQYFGPGTRLLVL.

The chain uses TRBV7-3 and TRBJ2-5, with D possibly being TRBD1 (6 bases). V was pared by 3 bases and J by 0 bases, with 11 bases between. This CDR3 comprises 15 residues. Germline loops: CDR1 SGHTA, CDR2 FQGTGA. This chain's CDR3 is CASSFSGTYQETQYF. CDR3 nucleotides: TGTGCCAGCAGCTTCTCCGGGACATACCAAGAGACCCAGTACTTC.

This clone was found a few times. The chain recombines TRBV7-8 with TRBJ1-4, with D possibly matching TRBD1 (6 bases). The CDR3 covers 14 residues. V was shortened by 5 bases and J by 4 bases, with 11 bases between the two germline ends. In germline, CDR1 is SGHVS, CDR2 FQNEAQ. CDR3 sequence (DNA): TGTGCCAGCAGCGATGGACAGTTTAATGAAAAACTGTTTTTT. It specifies CASSDGQFNEKLFF.

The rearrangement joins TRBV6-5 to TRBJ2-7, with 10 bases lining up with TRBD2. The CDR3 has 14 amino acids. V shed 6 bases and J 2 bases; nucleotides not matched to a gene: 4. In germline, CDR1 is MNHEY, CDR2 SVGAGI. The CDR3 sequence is CASSLAGVTYEQYF. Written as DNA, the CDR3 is TGTGCCAGCAGCCTAGCGGGAGTCACCTACGAGCAGTACTTC.

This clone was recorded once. The CDR3 nucleotides read TGTGCCAGTAAGAGCCCAGGCGATGCAGATACGCAGTATTTT. This sequence encodes CASKSPGDADTQYF. The J gene is TRBJ2-3, the V gene TRBV19; D is unresolved. The V end lost 7 bases, the J end lost 4 bases, and 15 bases lay between the germline ends. CDR3 length: 14 residues. Germline CDR1 reads LNHDA; CDR2 reads SQIVND (reference sequence).

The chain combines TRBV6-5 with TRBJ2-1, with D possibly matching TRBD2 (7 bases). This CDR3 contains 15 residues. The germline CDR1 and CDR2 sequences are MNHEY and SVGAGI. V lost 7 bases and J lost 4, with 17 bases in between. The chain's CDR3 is CASTRAGARYNEQFF. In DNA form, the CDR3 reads TGTGCCAGCACTCGGGCGGGGGCCAGGTACAATGAGCAGTTCTTC.

CDR3 in amino acids: CASSQDSNEQFF. The DNA for the CDR3 is TGCGCCAGCAGCCAAGACTCGAATGAGCAGTTCTTC. The genes are TRBV4-3 and TRBJ2-1, with unresolved D. Trimming shortened V by 0 bases and J by 7 bases, and 4 bases separated the two germline ends. Germline lookup yields CDR1 LGHNA and CDR2 YSLEER. The CDR3 is 12 residues long.

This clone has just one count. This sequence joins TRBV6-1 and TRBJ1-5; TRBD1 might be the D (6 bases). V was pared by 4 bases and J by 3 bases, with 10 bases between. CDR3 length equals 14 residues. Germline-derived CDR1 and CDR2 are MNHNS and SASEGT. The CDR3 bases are TGTGCCAGCAGTGTTCAGGGGAACAATCAGCCCCAGCATTTT. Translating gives CASSVQGNNQPQHF.

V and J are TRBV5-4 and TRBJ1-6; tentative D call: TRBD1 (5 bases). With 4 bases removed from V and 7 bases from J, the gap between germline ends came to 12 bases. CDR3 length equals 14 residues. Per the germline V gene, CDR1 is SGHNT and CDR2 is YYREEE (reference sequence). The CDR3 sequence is CASSGHTGNSPLHF. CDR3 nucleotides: TGTGCCAGCAGCGGACATACCGGCAATTCACCCCTCCACTTT.

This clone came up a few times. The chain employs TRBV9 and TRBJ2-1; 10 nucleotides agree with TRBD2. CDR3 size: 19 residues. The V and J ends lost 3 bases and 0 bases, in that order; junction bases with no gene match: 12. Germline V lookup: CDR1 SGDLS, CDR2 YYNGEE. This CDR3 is CASSGGGSGGPSSYNEQFF. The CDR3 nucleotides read TGTGCCAGCAGCGGAGGGGGTAGCGGGGGGCCGAGCTCCTACAATGAGCAGTTCTTC.

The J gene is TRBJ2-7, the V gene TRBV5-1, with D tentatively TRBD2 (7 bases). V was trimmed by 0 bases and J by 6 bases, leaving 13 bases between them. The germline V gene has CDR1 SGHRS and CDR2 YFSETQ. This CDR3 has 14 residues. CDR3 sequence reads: CASSLAEGGGEQYF. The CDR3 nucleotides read TGCGCCAGCAGCTTGGCCGAGGGGGGGGGCGAGCAGTACTTC.

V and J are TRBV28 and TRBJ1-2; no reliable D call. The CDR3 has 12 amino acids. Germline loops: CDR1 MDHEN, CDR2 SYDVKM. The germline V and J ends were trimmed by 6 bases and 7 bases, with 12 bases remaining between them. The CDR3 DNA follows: TGTGCCAGCAGCCTCGCCCGGGTTGGCTACACCTTC. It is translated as CASSLARVGYTF.

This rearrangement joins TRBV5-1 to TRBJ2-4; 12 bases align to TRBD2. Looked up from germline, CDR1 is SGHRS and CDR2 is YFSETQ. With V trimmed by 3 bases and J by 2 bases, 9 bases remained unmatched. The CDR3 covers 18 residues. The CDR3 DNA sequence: TGCGCCAGCAGCTGGGGACTAGCGGGCCTCACTCCCAAAAACATTCAGTACTTC. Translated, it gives CASSWGLAGLTPKNIQYF. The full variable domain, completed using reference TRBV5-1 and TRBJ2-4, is KAGVTQTPRYLIKTRGQQVTLSCSPISGHRSVSWYQQTPGQGLQFLFEYFSETQRNKGNFPGRFSGRQFSNSRSEMNVSTLELGDSALYLCASSWGLAGLTPKNIQYFGAGTRLSVL.

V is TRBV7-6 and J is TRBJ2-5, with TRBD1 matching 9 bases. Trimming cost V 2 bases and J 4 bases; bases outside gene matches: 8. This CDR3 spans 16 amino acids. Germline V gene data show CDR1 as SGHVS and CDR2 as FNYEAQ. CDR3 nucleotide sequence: TGTGCCAGCAGCTTACAGGGGACAGGGATATCAGAGACCCAGTACTTC. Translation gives CASSLQGTGISETQYF.

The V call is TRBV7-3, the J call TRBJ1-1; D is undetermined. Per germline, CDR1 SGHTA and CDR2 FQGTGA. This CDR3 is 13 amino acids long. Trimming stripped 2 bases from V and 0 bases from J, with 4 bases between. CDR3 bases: TGTGCCAGCAGCTTATCCATGAACACTGAAGCTTTCTTT. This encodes CASSLSMNTEAFF.

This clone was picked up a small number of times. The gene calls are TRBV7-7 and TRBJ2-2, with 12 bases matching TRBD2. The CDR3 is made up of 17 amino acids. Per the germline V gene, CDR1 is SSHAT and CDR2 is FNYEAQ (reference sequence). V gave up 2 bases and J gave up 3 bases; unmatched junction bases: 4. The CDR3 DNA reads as TGTGCCAGCAGCTTAAGGGGGACTAGCGGGTACACCGGGGAGCTGTTTTTT. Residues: CASSLRGTSGYTGELFF.